The source of this T cell receptor (beta chain) is a study of blood T cell repertoires in COVID-19. Study information: Both acute and convalescent COVID-19 samples were obtained from the United States, Italy and Spain. From T cells, B-cell-depleted T cells, or PBMCs came the material, which was cDNA or gDNA.

Under the authors' procedure: Estimated nucleated cell counts came from reference gene primer amplification. Method: immunoSEQ multiplex PCR; TCRdb's copy keeps in-frame clones and lacks some. Clone size and the V and J calls come from that table; the DNA yielded D and trimming. The table shows roughly 68,000 clones, with around 88% occurring only once. V was clipped by 3 bases and J by 0 bases, with 6 bases between them. The CDR3 totals 15 residues. Looked up from germline, CDR1 is MNHNS and CDR2 is SASEGT. Sequencing used peripheral blood. This chain links TRBV6-1 with TRBJ2-6; D is ambiguous. The origin of this receptor is a woman aged 65 to 85 with acute or convalescent COVID-19. The DNA of the CDR3 is TGTGCCAGCAGTGACCGGAGCTCTGGGGCCAACGTCCTGACTTTC. Its translation: CASSDRSSGANVLTF.